Sequencing of this T cell receptor beta chain was carried out in a study of PD-1 blockade in classical Hodgkin lymphoma. This CDR3 is 13 amino acids long. The germline V gene has CDR1 SGDLS and CDR2 YYNGEE. V dropped 3 bases and J dropped 2 bases, with 8 bases sitting between them. Assay used: immunoSEQ multiplex PCR; TCRdb lists only in-frame clones, some missing. The data show about 98,000 clones, over 85% seen once. Every patient experienced relapse after autologous stem cell transplantation, and brentuximab vedotin exposure varied. The sample in question was peripheral blood mononuclear cells (PBMCs), obtained at baseline. J is TRBJ1-1 and V is TRBV9, with D unresolved. This clonotype originated in a human donor with classical Hodgkin lymphoma. The CDR3 reads CASSAGVNTEAFF. CDR3 DNA sequence: TGTGCCAGCAGCGCGGGAGTTAACACTGAAGCTTTCTTT.